Listed below are T cell receptor beta chains from one sample, sequenced in a study of blood T cell repertoires in COVID-19. Sequencing was performed with immunoSEQ multiplex PCR; in TCRdb, only in-frame clones are kept and a portion is missing. The sample consists of fewer than 100,000 clones, over 75% of them appearing once. What was sequenced was peripheral blood. These receptor sequences come from a man between 60 and 70 years old with acute or convalescent COVID-19. CDR3s include the opening cysteine and the closing phenylalanine or tryptophan. A D gene is named only where the DNA matches it firmly. Clone size is shown for a subset of rows, as once, few, many or a class of expanded clone.

TRBV14	NA	TRBJ2-5	NA	TGTGCCAGCAGCCAAGTGGCGGGTCTCGGGACCCAGTACTTC	CASSQVAGLGTQYF
TRBV3-1/TRBV3-2	NA	TRBJ2-5	NA	TGTGCCAGCAGCTACGCTGGGTGGAGAGAGACCCAGTACTTC	CASSYAGWRETQYF
TRBV5-1	NA	TRBJ2-7	NA	TGCGCCAGCAGCTTGGGAATGGGTGGTCAGGGAGGCCACGAGCAGTACTTC	CASSLGMGGQGGHEQYF
TRBV30	NA	TRBJ2-7	NA	TGTGCCTCCGAGAGAGGGTTCCCTACCTACGAGCAGTACTTC	CASERGFPTYEQYF
TRBV6-2/TRBV6-3	TRBD1	TRBJ1-5	NA	TGTGCCAGCAGTTACGTGACAGGGACGGGAAACAATCAGCCCCAGCATTTT	CASSYVTGTGNNQPQHF
TRBV15	NA	TRBJ2-5	NA	TGTGCCACCAGCAGAGATGCAGGGCCCCAAGAGACCCAGTACTTC	CATSRDAGPQETQYF
TRBV7-8	NA	TRBJ2-3	NA	TGTGCCAGCAGCTTAGCGGGCTCCCCAGATACGCAGTATTTT	CASSLAGSPDTQYF
TRBV2	NA	TRBJ2-7	NA	TGTGCCAGCAGTCCCCTCCTAGGCGCCTACGAGCAGTACTTC	CASSPLLGAYEQYF
TRBV3-1/TRBV3-2	TRBD1	TRBJ1-1	NA	TGTGCCAGCAGCGGGACGGGACAGGGTGTAGCTTTCTTT	CASSGTGQGVAFF
TRBV5-1	TRBD2	TRBJ2-5	NA	TGCGCCAGCAGCTTAACTAGCGGGGGGGTTCAAGAGACCCAGTACTTC	CASSLTSGGVQETQYF
TRBV2	TRBD2	TRBJ2-4	NA	TGTGCCAGCAGAGGACTAGCGGGGGGGTTAGCCAAAAACATTCAGTACTTC	CASRGLAGGLAKNIQYF
TRBV19	TRBD2	TRBJ2-3	once	TGTGCCAGTAGTAGGGCTAGCGGGAGAAGAGATACGCAGTATTTT	CASSRASGRRDTQYF
TRBV5-6	TRBD1	TRBJ2-5	once	TGTGCCAGCAGCCCGGGACAGGGGCCTACAGAGACCCAGTACTTC	CASSPGQGPTETQYF
TRBV2	NA	TRBJ1-1	once	TGTGCCAGCAGTGCCTCCCGACGGGACACTGAAGCTTTCTTT	CASSASRRDTEAFF
TRBV9	NA	TRBJ2-2	NA	TGTGCCAGCAGCGTTCCGGGGGGCGGGACCGGGGAGCTGTTTTTT	CASSVPGGGTGELFF
TRBV2	NA	TRBJ1-2	NA	TGTGCCAGTTCACAGGAGAACTATGGCTACACCTTC	CASSQENYGYTF
TRBV4-2	TRBD2	TRBJ2-5	NA	TGTGCCAGCAGCCCTACTACCGGGGGGGCCGGAGAGACCCAGTACTTC	CASSPTTGGAGETQYF
TRBV9	NA	TRBJ2-2	NA	TGTGCCAGCAGCGTAGCGGGGGAGAACACCGGGGAGCTGTTTTTT	CASSVAGENTGELFF
TRBV3-1/TRBV3-2	TRBD2	TRBJ2-3	once	TGTGCCAGCAGCCATAGACTAGCGGGAGTGGGCACAGATACGCAGTATTTT	CASSHRLAGVGTDTQYF
TRBV30	NA	TRBJ1-3	once	TGTGCCTGGAGTCACCACAGTAGCGCTGGAAACACCATATATTTT	CAWSHHSSAGNTIYF
TRBV9	NA	TRBJ1-6	NA	TGTGCCAGCAGCGTAGTCCAGGATAATTCACCCCTCCACTTT	CASSVVQDNSPLHF
TRBV4-1	TRBD1	TRBJ1-1	NA	TGCGCCAGCAGCCCGGGACAGGGGGCGGGCACTGAAGCTTTCTTT	CASSPGQGAGTEAFF
TRBV30	NA	TRBJ2-3	NA	TGTGCCTGGAGATCACGGGGGGCTGATACGCAGTATTTT	CAWRSRGADTQYF
TRBV7-2	NA	TRBJ2-1	once	TGTGCCAGCAGCTTCTCCATAAGAGCGTACAATGAGCAGTTCTTC	CASSFSIRAYNEQFF
TRBV29-1	TRBD1	TRBJ1-3	NA	TGCAGCGTTAGGGGGCACGGTGGAAACACCATATATTTT	CSVRGHGGNTIYF
TRBV6-5	NA	TRBJ1-6	NA	TGTGCCAGCAATCCCTCGATGAGTTTTTCACCCCTCCACTTT	CASNPSMSFSPLHF
TRBV28	TRBD2	TRBJ2-5	NA	TGTGCCAGCAGGAGCACGGGACTAGCGGGGAACGGGGAGACCCAGTACTTC	CASRSTGLAGNGETQYF
TRBV7-2	NA	TRBJ1-4	NA	TGTGCCAGCAGCTTAGAAGGGGGTAGGGAAAAACTGTTTTTT	CASSLEGGREKLFF
TRBV5-6	NA	TRBJ2-2	NA	TGTGCCAGCAGCTTGGTTGTGGGAGGAGGCACCGGGGAGCTGTTTTTT	CASSLVVGGGTGELFF
TRBV7-3	NA	TRBJ1-1	NA	TGTGCCAGCAGCTTAGGCCTCGGGGGGCTTGCTGAAGCTTTCTTT	CASSLGLGGLAEAFF
TRBV5-1	NA	TRBJ1-6	NA	TGCGCCAGCAGTGTGGCGGGGACGCAAAATTCACCCCTCCACTTT	CASSVAGTQNSPLHF
TRBV6-5	TRBD1	TRBJ2-7	NA	TGTGCCAGCAGAAGAGGACAGGGGCGCTCCTACGAGCAGTACTTC	CASRRGQGRSYEQYF
TRBV18	NA	TRBJ1-1	NA	TGTGCCAGCTCACCGTCCATCGGGACTGAAGCTTTCTTT	CASSPSIGTEAFF
TRBV6-6	NA	TRBJ2-7	NA	TGTGCCAGCAGTTACCAGGGTGGGACCTACGAGCAGTACTTC	CASSYQGGTYEQYF
TRBV13	NA	TRBJ1-2	NA	TGTGCCAGCAGCTGGACTCAGCGCGGCTACACCTTC	CASSWTQRGYTF
TRBV27	TRBD2	TRBJ2-3	NA	TGTGCCAGCAGCCTAGGACTAGCGGGGGGGTTTGGCTCCACAGATACGCAGTATTTT	CASSLGLAGGFGSTDTQYF
TRBV10-3	NA	TRBJ1-1	NA	TGTGCCATCAGTGAGTCGTGGGGGGAGCAAGCTTTCTTT	CAISESWGEQAFF
TRBV18	NA	TRBJ2-5	NA	TGTGCCAGCTCACCCTCCGAGACCCAGTACTTC	CASSPSETQYF
TRBV6-6	TRBD1	TRBJ1-1	NA	TGTGCCAGCAGAACGGACAGGGGGGAGACTGAAGCTTTCTTT	CASRTDRGETEAFF
TRBV19	NA	TRBJ2-4	NA	TGTGCCAGTAGTCGACCTTCGGACAGCAACATTCAGTACTTC	CASSRPSDSNIQYF
TRBV11-2	NA	TRBJ1-3	many	TGTGCCAGCAGCTTAGTAACGGGTAGAAACACCATATATTTT	CASSLVTGRNTIYF
TRBV30	NA	TRBJ1-1	NA	TGTGCCTGGAACAGGGCTCGATCGAACACTGAAGCTTTCTTT	CAWNRARSNTEAFF
TRBV7-2	TRBD2	TRBJ2-2	NA	TGTGCCAGCAGCTTAGCGCAGCTAGCGGCAGGGGAGCTGTTTTTT	CASSLAQLAAGELFF
TRBV29-1	NA	TRBJ1-4	NA	TGCAGCGTTGGAGGAGGGGATGCAACTAATGAAAAACTGTTTTTT	CSVGGGDATNEKLFF
TRBV20-1	NA	TRBJ2-7	NA	TGCAGTGCTAGTTCCCCCCGCGGAAACGAGCAGTACTTC	CSASSPRGNEQYF
TRBV18	NA	TRBJ1-2	few	TGTGCCAGCTCACCCGAACACAGAAATAACTATGGCTACACCTTC	CASSPEHRNNYGYTF
TRBV3-1/TRBV3-2	TRBD1	TRBJ2-3	NA	TGTGCCAGCAGCCGGGCAGGGGGATGGGATACGCAGTATTTT	CASSRAGGWDTQYF
TRBV19	TRBD1	TRBJ1-1	NA	TGTGCCAGTAGTATTAAGGGACAGACTGAAGCTTTCTTT	CASSIKGQTEAFF